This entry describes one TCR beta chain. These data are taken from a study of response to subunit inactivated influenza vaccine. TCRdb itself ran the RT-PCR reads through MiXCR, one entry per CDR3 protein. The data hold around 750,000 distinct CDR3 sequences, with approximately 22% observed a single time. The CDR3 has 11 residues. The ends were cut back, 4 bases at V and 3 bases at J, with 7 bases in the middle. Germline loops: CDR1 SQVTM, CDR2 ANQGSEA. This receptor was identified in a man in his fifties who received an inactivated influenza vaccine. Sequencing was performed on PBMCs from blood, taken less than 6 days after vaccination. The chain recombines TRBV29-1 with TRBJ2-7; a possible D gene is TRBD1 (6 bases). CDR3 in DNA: TGCAGCGTTGGAGGGGGCTACGAGCAGTACTTC. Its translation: CSVGGGYEQYF.